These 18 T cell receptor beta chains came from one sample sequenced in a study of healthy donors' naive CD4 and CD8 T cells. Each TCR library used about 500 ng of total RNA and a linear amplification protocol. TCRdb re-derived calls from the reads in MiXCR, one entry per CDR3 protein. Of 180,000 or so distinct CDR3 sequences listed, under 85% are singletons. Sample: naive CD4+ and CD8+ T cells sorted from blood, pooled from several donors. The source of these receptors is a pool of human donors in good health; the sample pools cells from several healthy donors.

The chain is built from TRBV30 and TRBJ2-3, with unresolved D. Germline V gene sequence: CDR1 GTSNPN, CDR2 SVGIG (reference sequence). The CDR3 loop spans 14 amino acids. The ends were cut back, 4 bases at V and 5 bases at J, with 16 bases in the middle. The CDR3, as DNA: TGTGCCTGGACGACCTTGGGCGTTGGAGATACGCAGTATTTT. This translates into CAWTTLGVGDTQYF.

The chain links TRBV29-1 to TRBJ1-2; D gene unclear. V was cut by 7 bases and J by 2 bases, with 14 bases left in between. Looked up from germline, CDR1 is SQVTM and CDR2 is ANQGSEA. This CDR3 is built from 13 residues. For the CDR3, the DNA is TGCAGCGAGTTGGTAAGGAAGAACTATGGCTACACCTTC. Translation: CSELVRKNYGYTF.

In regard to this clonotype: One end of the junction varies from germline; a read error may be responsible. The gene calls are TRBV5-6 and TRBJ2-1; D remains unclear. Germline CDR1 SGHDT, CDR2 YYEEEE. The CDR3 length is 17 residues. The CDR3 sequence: CASSSISGLGSYNEQFF. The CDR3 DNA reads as TGCGCCAGCAGCTCCATATCCGGGCTGGGCTCCTACAATGAGCAGTTCTTC. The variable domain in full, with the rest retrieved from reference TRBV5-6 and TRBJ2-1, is DAGVTQSPTHLIKTRGQQVTLRCSPKSGHDTVSWYQQALGQGPQFIFQYYEEEERQRGNFPDRFSGHQFPNYSSELNVNALLLGDSALYLCASSSISGLGSYNEQFFGPGTRLTVL.

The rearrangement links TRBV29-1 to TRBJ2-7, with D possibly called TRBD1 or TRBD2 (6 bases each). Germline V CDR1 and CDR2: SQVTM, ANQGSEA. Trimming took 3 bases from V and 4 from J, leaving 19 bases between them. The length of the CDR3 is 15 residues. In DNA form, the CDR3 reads TGCAGCGTTGAGGGGGTACGGGGGCAGCCTTACGAGCAGTACTTC. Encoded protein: CSVEGVRGQPYEQYF.

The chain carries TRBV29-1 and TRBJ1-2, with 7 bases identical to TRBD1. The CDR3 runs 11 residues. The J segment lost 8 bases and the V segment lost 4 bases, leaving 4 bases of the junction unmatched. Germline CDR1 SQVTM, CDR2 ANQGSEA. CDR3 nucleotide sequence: TGCAGCGTTGGACAGGGAGGAGGCTACACCTTC. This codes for CSVGQGGGYTF.

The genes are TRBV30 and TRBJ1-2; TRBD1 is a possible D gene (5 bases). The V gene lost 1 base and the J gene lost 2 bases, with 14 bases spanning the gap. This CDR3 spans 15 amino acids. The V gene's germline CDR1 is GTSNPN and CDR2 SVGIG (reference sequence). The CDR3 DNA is TGTGCCTGGAGTGCCTTTGGGCAGGGAAACTATGGCTACACCTTC. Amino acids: CAWSAFGQGNYGYTF.

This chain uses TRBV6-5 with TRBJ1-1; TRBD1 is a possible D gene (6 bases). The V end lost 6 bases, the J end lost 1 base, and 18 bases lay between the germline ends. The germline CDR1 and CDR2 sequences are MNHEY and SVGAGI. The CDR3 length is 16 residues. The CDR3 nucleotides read TGTGCCAGCAGCCTCGGACAGCCAGCCTCGAACACTGAAGCTTTCTTT. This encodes CASSLGQPASNTEAFF.

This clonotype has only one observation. The CDR3 nucleotides are TGTGCCAGCAGTGAAGGGTTCTCACCCCTCCACTTT. This translates into CASSEGFSPLHF. V gene TRBV2 combines with J gene TRBJ1-6; no firm D call. The length of the CDR3 is 12 residues. Trimming removed 1 base from V and 10 bases from J, with 5 bases in between. Germline CDR1 SNHLY, CDR2 FYNNEI.

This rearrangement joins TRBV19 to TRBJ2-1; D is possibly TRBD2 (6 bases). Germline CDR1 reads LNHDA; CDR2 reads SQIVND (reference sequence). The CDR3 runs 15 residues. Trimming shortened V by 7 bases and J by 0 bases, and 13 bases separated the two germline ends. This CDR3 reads CASTAGLLSYNEQFF. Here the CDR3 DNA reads TGTGCCAGTACTGCGGGGCTCCTCTCCTACAATGAGCAGTTCTTC. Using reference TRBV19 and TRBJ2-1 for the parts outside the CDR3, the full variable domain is DGGITQSPKYLFRKEGQNVTLSCEQNLNHDAMYWYRQDPGQGLRLIYYSQIVNDFQKGDIAEGYSVSREKKESFPLTVTSAQKNPTAFYLCASTAGLLSYNEQFFGPGTRLTVL.

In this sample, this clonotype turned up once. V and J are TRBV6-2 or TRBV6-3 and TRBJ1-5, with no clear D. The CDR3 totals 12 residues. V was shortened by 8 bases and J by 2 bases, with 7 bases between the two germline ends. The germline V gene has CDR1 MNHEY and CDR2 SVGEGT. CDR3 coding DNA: TGTGCCAGCGGGGAGGGCAATCAGCCCCAGCATTTT. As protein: CASGEGNQPQHF.

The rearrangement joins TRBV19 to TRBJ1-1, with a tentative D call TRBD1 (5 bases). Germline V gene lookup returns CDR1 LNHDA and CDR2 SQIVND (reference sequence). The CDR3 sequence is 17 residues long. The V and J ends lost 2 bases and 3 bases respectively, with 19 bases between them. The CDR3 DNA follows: TGTGCCAGTAGTATACGATACCGGGACCCAGCAGACACTGAAGCTTTCTTT. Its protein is CASSIRYRDPADTEAFF.

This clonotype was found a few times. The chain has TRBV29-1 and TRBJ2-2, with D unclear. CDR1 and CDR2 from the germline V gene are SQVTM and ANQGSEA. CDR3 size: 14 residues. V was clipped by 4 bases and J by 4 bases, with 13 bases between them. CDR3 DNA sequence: TGCAGCGTTGTTGAAGGCCACACCACCGGGGAGCTGTTTTTT. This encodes CSVVEGHTTGELFF.

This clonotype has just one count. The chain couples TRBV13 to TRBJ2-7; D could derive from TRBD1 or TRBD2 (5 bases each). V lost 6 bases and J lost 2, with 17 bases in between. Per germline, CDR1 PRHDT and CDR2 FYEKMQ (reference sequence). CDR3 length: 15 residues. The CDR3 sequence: CASRRTTGPTYEQYF. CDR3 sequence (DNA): TGTGCCAGCAGACGAACGACGGGGCCGACCTACGAGCAGTACTTC. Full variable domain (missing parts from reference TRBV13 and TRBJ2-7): AAGVIQSPRHLIKEKRETATLKCYPIPRHDTVYWYQQGPGQDPQFLISFYEKMQSDKGSIPDRFSAQQFSDYHSELNMSSLELGDSALYFCASRRTTGPTYEQYFGPGTRLTVT.

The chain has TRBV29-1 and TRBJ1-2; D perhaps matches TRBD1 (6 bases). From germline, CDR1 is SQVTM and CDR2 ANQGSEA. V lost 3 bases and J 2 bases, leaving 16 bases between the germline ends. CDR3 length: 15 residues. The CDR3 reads CSVDIATGPNYGYTF. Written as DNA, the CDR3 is TGCAGCGTTGATATCGCGACAGGCCCAAACTATGGCTACACCTTC.

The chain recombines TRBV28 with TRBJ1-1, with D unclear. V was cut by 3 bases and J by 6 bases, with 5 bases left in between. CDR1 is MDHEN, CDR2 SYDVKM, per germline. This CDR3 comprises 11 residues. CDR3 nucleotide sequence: TGTGCCAGCAGTTTCCGGTCTGAAGCTTTCTTT. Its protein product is CASSFRSEAFF.

CDR3 in amino acids: CASSLAEQDYEQYF. The CDR3 DNA is TGTGCCAGCAGCTTAGCGGAACAAGACTACGAGCAGTACTTC. The V and J genes are TRBV7-2 and TRBJ2-7; D unclear. The V gene's germline CDR1 is SGHTA and CDR2 FQGNSA. This CDR3 has 14 amino acids. V shed 0 bases and J shed 3 bases, with 9 bases lying between them.

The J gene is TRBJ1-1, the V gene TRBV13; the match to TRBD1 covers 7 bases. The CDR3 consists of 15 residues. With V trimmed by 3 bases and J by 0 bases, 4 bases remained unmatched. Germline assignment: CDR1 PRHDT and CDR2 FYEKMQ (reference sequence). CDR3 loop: CASSFRQGLNTEAFF. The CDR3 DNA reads TGTGCCAGCAGCTTTAGACAGGGCCTGAACACTGAAGCTTTCTTT.

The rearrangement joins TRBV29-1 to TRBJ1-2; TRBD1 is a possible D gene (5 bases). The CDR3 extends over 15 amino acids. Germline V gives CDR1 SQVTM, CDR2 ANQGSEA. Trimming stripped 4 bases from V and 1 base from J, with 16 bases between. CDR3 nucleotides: TGCAGCGTTGCACCGACGGGGGTGGTTAACTATGGCTACACCTTC. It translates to CSVAPTGVVNYGYTF.